A single sample gave rise to the 19 T cell receptor beta chains below, sequenced in a study of CD8+ T cells in alopecia areata. The authors extracted RNA and reverse transcribed it into cDNA as the sequencing template. This table comes from immunoSEQ multiplex PCR, and its TCRdb copy is limited to in-frame clones, with some not included. The sample has 7,500 to 9,500 clones, 55% seen once. Samples from alopecia areata patients were lesional scalp punch biopsies and peripheral blood. Sequenced here: skin, sampled at week 0. The receptors come from a human donor with alopecia areata.

The gene calls are TRBV6-1 and TRBJ1-5; tentative D call: TRBD1 (6 bases). With 10 bases removed from V and 7 bases from J, the gap between germline ends came to 17 bases. Germline V gene lookup returns CDR1 MNHNS and CDR2 SASEGT. This CDR3 is built from 13 residues. CDR3 sequence reads: CATILRGSQPQHF. The CDR3 nucleotides are TGTGCCACCATCTTGAGGGGGTCACAGCCCCAGCATTTT.

CDR3 sequence reads: CASSAQPGGTYNEQFF. CDR3 nucleotides: TGTGCCAGCAGCGCCCAACCGGGGGGAACTTACAATGAGCAGTTCTTC. The chain recombines TRBV9 with TRBJ2-1; TRBD2 matches 7 bases. The J segment lost 4 bases and the V segment lost 3 bases, leaving 10 bases of the junction unmatched. Germline V lookup: CDR1 SGDLS, CDR2 YYNGEE. This CDR3 has 16 residues.

This clone occurred a few times. The rearrangement uses TRBV5-4 and TRBJ2-3, with D hard to call. Trimming cost V 5 bases and J 2 bases, with 9 bases left between them. This CDR3 contains 13 residues. Germline values: CDR1 SGHNT, CDR2 YYREEE (reference sequence). The CDR3 loop is CASSPTVTDTQYF. CDR3 bases: TGTGCCAGCAGTCCGACGGTCACAGATACGCAGTATTTT.

J is TRBJ2-7 and V is TRBV6-5; tentative D call: TRBD1 (7 bases). Per the germline V gene, CDR1 is MNHEY and CDR2 is SVGAGI. V lost 5 bases to trimming and J lost 3 bases, with 11 bases between them. This CDR3 spans 13 amino acids. CDR3 in DNA: TGTGCCAGCAGTCACAGGGGAGGCTACGAGCAGTACTTC. Translated: CASSHRGGYEQYF.

This chain joins TRBV4-1 and TRBJ2-7; 8 bases map to TRBD1. This CDR3 region has 15 residues. Germline CDR1 is MGHRA and CDR2 is YSYEKL. After removal of 3 bases from V and 3 bases from J, the junction contained 7 bases not matched to a gene. The CDR3 here is CASSHLDRAHYEQYF. The DNA for the CDR3 is TGCGCCAGCAGCCATTTGGACAGGGCTCACTACGAGCAGTACTTC.

This chain uses TRBV6-5 with TRBJ2-1; 7 bases fit TRBD2. Germline CDR1 and CDR2: MNHEY and SVGAGI. V shed 6 bases and J 2 bases; nucleotides not matched to a gene: 4. There are 14 residues in the CDR3. This CDR3 reads CASRPSGTYNEQFF. The DNA for the CDR3 is TGTGCCAGCAGGCCTAGCGGCACCTACAATGAGCAGTTCTTC.

This clone was recorded a few times. The chain links TRBV27 to TRBJ1-1, with D tentatively TRBD1 (5 bases). Trimming removed 6 bases from V and 0 bases from J, with 14 bases in between. This CDR3 has 15 residues. The germline V gene has CDR1 MNHEY and CDR2 SMNVEV (reference sequence). The DNA of the CDR3 is TGTGCCAGCAGACCAGGGAGGCTTTTGAACACTGAAGCTTTCTTT. Translating it yields CASRPGRLLNTEAFF.

This chain links TRBV6-5 with TRBJ1-1; TRBD1 is a possible D gene (5 bases). Trimming stripped 8 bases from V and 5 bases from J, with 18 bases between. Germline V gene lookup returns CDR1 MNHEY and CDR2 SVGAGI. The CDR3 is made up of 14 amino acids. The CDR3 nucleotides are TGTGCCAGCTCGAGAAAGGGGAGGGGTACTGAAGCTTTCTTT. Protein product: CASSRKGRGTEAFF.

The chain carries TRBV5-1 and TRBJ2-3; 10 bases are a match to TRBD2. The V and J ends lost 2 bases and 1 base, in that order; junction bases with no gene match: 1. The germline CDR1 and CDR2 sequences are SGHRS and YFSETQ. The CDR3 extends over 15 amino acids. The CDR3 region is CASSFLAGGTDTQYF. CDR3 nucleotide sequence: TGCGCCAGCAGCTTCCTAGCGGGGGGCACAGATACGCAGTATTTT.

V is TRBV18 and J is TRBJ2-5; 7 positions match TRBD1. After removal of 5 bases from V and 3 bases from J, the junction contained 6 bases not matched to a gene. The CDR3 consists of 14 residues. Germline CDR1 reads KGHSH; CDR2 reads LQKENI. CDR3 protein: CASSAGGTEETQYF. The CDR3 nucleotides read TGTGCCAGCTCAGCAGGTGGGACAGAAGAGACCCAGTACTTC. The entire variable domain, with the rest obtained from reference TRBV18 and TRBJ2-5, is as follows: NAGVMQNPRHLVRRRGQEARLRCSPMKGHSHVYWYRQLPEEGLKFMVYLQKENIIDESGMPKERFSAEFPKEGPSILRIQQVVRGDSAAYFCASSAGGTEETQYFGPGTRLLVL.

The chain links TRBV7-9 to TRBJ2-1, with no clear D. Trimming took off 2 bases at V and 8 bases at J, with 19 bases between the two ends. The CDR3 is 16 residues long. Germline-derived CDR1 and CDR2 are SEHNR and FQNEAQ (reference sequence). The CDR3: CASSLSFVKSVDEQFF. DNA for the CDR3: TGTGCCAGCAGCTTAAGCTTCGTAAAAAGCGTCGATGAGCAGTTCTTC.

The CDR3 is CASSPASSYNEQFF. The CDR3 nucleotides read TGTGCCAGCAGCCCCGCGAGCTCCTACAATGAGCAGTTCTTC. The chain recombines TRBV5-5 with TRBJ2-1; D gene ambiguous. Per the germline V gene, CDR1 is SGHKS and CDR2 is YYEKEE (reference sequence). The CDR3 length is 14 residues. Trimming took off 4 bases at V and 0 bases at J, with 8 bases between the two ends. Full variable domain (remainder filled in from reference TRBV5-5 and TRBJ2-1): DAGVTQSPTHLIKTRGQQVTLRCSPISGHKSVSWYQQVLGQGPQFIFQYYEKEERGRGNFPDRFSARQFPNYSSELNVNALLLGDSALYLCASSPASSYNEQFFGPGTRLTVL.

The rearrangement joins TRBV27 to TRBJ2-7; unclear D gene. The CDR3 has 11 residues. Germline V gene sequence: CDR1 MNHEY, CDR2 SMNVEV (reference sequence). V lost 3 bases to trimming and J lost 7 bases, with 7 bases between them. As DNA, the CDR3 is TGTGCCAGCAGTTTCGTAGAAGAGCAGTACTTC. Its translation is CASSFVEEQYF.

This chain connects TRBV19 to TRBJ2-7; a weak D match, TRBD2 (6 bases). The CDR3 spans 14 residues. Trimming shortened V by 5 bases and J by 5 bases, and 16 bases separated the two germline ends. Germline-derived CDR1 and CDR2 are LNHDA and SQIVND (reference sequence). CDR3 DNA: TGTGCCAGTAGTGGGAGGACGGGCGGCAACGAGCAGTACTTC. This translates into CASSGRTGGNEQYF.

The rearrangement joins TRBV7-7 to TRBJ2-2; TRBD2 matches at 16 bases. With V trimmed by 5 bases and J by 4 bases, 4 bases remained unmatched. Germline V gene data show CDR1 as SSHAT and CDR2 as FNYEAQ (reference sequence). The CDR3 sequence is 17 residues long. The CDR3 DNA reads as TGTGCCAGCAGCGGGACTAGCGGGAGGGGCGCCACCGGGGAGCTGTTTTTT. This sequence encodes CASSGTSGRGATGELFF.

This chain joins TRBV6-1 and TRBJ2-5; no clear D. V lost 6 bases and J lost 4, with 3 bases in between. Looked up from germline, CDR1 is MNHNS and CDR2 is SASEGT. The CDR3 totals 10 residues. CDR3 nucleotide sequence: TGTGCCAGCAGCACAGAGACCCAGTACTTC. The encoded protein is CASSTETQYF.

The V call is TRBV19, the J call TRBJ2-5; D may be TRBD1 (6 bases). The J call could be wrong; TRBJ2-7 is a better fit for the DNA end. The CDR3 covers 14 residues. Germline-derived CDR1 and CDR2 are LNHDA and SQIVND (reference sequence). In DNA form, the CDR3 reads TGTGCCAGTAGTATGGTTGACAGGATAGCCGAGCAGTACTTC. Amino acid sequence: CASSMVDRIAEQYF.

This clone has more than one count but fewer than ten. The chain combines TRBV11-1 with TRBJ2-1; D remains unclear. Germline CDR1 and CDR2: SGHAT and FQDESV (reference sequence). The CDR3 has 11 residues. Deletions cut 4 bases from V and 9 bases from J, with 7 bases between. For the CDR3, the DNA is TGTGCCAGCAGCTCAATGAGTGAGCAGTTCTTC. Residues: CASSSMSEQFF.

The CDR3 here is CSVNQQGASPGAFF. The CDR3 DNA sequence: TGCAGCGTTAACCAACAGGGGGCGTCACCAGGGGCTTTCTTT. The chain couples TRBV29-1 to TRBJ1-1; 9 bases map to TRBD1. Germline CDR1 is SQVTM and CDR2 is ANQGSEA. Trimming removed 5 bases from V and 11 bases from J; junction bases left unmatched: 15. The CDR3 loop spans 14 amino acids.